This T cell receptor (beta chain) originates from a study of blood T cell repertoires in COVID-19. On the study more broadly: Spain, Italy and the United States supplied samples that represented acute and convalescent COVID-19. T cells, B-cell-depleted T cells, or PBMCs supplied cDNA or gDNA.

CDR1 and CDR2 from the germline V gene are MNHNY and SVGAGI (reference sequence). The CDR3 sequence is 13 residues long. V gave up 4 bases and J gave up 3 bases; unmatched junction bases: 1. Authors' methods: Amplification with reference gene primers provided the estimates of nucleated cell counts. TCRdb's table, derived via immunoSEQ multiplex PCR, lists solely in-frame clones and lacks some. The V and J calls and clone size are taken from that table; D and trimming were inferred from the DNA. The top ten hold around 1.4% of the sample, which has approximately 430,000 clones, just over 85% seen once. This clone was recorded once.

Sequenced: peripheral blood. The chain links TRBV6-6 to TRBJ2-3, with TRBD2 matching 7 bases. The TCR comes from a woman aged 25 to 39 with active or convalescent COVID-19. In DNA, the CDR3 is TGTGCCAGCAGTTTGGGAGGGACAGATACGCAGTATTTT. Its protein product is CASSLGGTDTQYF.